Sequencing of this T cell receptor (beta chain) was carried out in a study of cytomegalovirus exposure and HLA in healthy donors. Study-wide results and caveats: Previously analyzed data showed that most TCR beta V segments were productive at a frequency of about 87% or about 30%.

Trimming removed 3 bases from V and 4 bases from J; junction bases left unmatched: 6. From germline, CDR1 is GTSNPN and CDR2 SVGIG (reference sequence). CDR3 length equals 14 residues. 60 Vbeta and 13 Jbeta primers were used in PCR. The assay was immunoSEQ multiplex PCR, and TCRdb's table has in-frame clones only and misses some. The sample yields about 140,000 clones, about 80% seen once. About this clone itself: Its antigen is currently unknown.

Sequencing used PBMCs. The sequence came from a man under 40 in good health and CMV-seropositive. The chain combines TRBV30 with TRBJ1-5; 7 bases map to TRBD1. Here the CDR3 DNA reads TGTGCCTGGAGCGACGGGACAGCTAATCAGCCCCAGCATTTT. Translating gives CAWSDGTANQPQHF.